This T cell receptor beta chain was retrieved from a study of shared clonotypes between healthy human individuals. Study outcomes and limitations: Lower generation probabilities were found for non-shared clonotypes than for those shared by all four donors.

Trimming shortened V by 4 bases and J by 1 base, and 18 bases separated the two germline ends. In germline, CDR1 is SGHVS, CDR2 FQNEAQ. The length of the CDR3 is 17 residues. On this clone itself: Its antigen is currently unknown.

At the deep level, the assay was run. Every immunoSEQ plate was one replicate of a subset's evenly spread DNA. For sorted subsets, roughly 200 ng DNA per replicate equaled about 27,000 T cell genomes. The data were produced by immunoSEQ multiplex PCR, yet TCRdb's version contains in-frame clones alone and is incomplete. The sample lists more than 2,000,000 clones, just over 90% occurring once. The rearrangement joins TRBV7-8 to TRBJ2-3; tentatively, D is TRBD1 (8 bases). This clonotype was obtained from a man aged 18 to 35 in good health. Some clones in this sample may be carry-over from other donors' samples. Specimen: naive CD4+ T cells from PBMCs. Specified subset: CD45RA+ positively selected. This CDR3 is CASSSRQGRGGTDTQYF. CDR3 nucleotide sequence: TGTGCCAGCAGCTCACGACAGGGGAGGGGGGGCACAGATACGCAGTATTTT.